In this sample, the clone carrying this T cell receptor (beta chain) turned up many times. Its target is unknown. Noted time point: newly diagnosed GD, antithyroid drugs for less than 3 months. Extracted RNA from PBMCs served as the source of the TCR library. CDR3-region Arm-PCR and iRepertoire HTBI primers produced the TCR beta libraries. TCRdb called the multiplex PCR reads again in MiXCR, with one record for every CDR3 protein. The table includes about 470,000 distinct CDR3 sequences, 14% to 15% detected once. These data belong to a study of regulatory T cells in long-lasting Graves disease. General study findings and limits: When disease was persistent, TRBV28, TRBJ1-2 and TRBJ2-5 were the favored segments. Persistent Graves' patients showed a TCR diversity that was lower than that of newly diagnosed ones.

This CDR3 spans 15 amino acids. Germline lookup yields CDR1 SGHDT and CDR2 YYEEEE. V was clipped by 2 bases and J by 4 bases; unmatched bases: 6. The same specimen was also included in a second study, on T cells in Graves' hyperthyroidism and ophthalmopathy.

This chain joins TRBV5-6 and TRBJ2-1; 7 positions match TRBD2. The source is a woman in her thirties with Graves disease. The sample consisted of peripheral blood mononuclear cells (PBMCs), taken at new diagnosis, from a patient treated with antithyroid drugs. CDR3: CASSFQRDQYNEQFF. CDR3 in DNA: TGTGCCAGCAGCTTCCAGCGGGACCAATACAATGAGCAGTTCTTC.